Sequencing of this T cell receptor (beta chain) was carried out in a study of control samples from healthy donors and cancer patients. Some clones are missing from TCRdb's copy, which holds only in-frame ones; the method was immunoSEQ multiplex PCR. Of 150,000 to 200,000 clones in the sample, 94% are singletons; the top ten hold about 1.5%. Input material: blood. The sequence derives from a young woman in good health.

The CDR3: CSVDRGPGYTF. CDR3 DNA: TGCAGCGTTGACAGGGGTCCTGGCTACACCTTC. This sequence joins TRBV29-1 and TRBJ1-2, with D possibly TRBD1 on 6 matching bases. Germline V gives CDR1 SQVTM, CDR2 ANQGSEA. This CDR3 contains 11 residues. With 3 bases removed from V and 7 bases from J, the gap between germline ends came to 9 bases.